The 22 T cell receptor beta chains listed next were all sequenced from one sample in a study of blood T cell repertoires in COVID-19. TCRdb's table, derived via immunoSEQ multiplex PCR, lists solely in-frame clones and lacks some. The sample has under 300,000 clones, around four fifths seen once. The material sequenced was peripheral blood. The receptors shown here come from a woman aged 60-70 years with active or convalescent COVID-19.

The chain links TRBV10-1 to TRBJ2-1; D is perhaps TRBD2 (5 bases). CDR1 and CDR2 from the germline V gene are WNHNN and SYGVQD (reference sequence). With 4 bases removed from V and 5 bases from J, the gap between germline ends came to 15 bases. The CDR3 loop spans 15 amino acids. In DNA form, the CDR3 reads TGCGCCAGCAGTGGAGCCGGGAAATCCCACAATGAGCAGTTCTTC. This gives the protein CASSGAGKSHNEQFF.

This chain joins TRBV7-8 and TRBJ1-2; D gene ambiguous. In germline, CDR1 is SGHVS, CDR2 FQNEAQ. With 3 bases removed from V and 6 bases from J, the gap between germline ends came to 14 bases. This CDR3 has 14 amino acids. The CDR3 bases are TGTGCCAGCAGCTTGCGGACTGCTGCGGATGGCTACACCTTC. This translates into CASSLRTAADGYTF.

The chain couples TRBV6-2 or TRBV6-3 to TRBJ1-1; 7 bases are shared with TRBD1. CDR1 is MNHEY, CDR2 SVGEGT, per germline. After removal of 2 bases from V and 0 bases from J, the junction contained 0 bases not matched to a gene. This CDR3 comprises 14 residues. CDR3 in DNA: TGTGCCAGCAGTTACGACAGGGTGAACACTGAAGCTTTCTTT. It yields the protein CASSYDRVNTEAFF.

This clone showed up just once. The rearrangement links TRBV6-1 to TRBJ2-7, with D maybe TRBD1 (6 bases). This CDR3 region has 11 residues. The V gene lost 1 base and the J gene lost 9 bases, with 7 bases spanning the gap. CDR1 and CDR2 from the germline V gene are MNHNS and SASEGT. The CDR3 DNA sequence: TGTGCCAGCAGTGAAGTCAGGGGGCAGTACTTC. This codes for CASSEVRGQYF.

The genes are TRBV6-1 and TRBJ1-2; weak D call: TRBD1 (5 bases). CDR1 and CDR2 (germline): MNHNS, SASEGT. The CDR3 length is 14 residues. Trimming cost V 2 bases and J 2 bases, with 9 bases left between them. CDR3 residues: CASSEQGLNYGYTF. In DNA, the CDR3 is TGTGCCAGCAGTGAACAGGGATTAAACTATGGCTACACCTTC.

The chain links TRBV3-1 (or the pseudogene TRBV3-2) to TRBJ1-1; D is unclear. This CDR3 is built from 17 residues. V was trimmed by 0 bases and J by 0 bases, leaving 14 bases between them. Germline lookup yields CDR1 LGHDT and CDR2 YNNKEL (reference sequence). CDR3 DNA sequence: TGTGCCAGCAGCCAAGATCGGGAGGGCCCAATGAACACTGAAGCTTTCTTT. The encoded protein is CASSQDREGPMNTEAFF.

The rearrangement uses TRBV4-1 and TRBJ2-4; 8 positions match TRBD1. Trimming cost V 6 bases and J 0 bases; bases outside gene matches: 4. Per the germline V gene, CDR1 is MGHRA and CDR2 is YSYEKL. The CDR3 sequence is 15 residues long. CDR3: CASSQGQAAKNIQYF. CDR3 coding DNA: TGCGCCAGCAGTCAGGGACAGGCAGCCAAAAACATTCAGTACTTC.

The V call is TRBV12-5, the J call TRBJ1-1; D might be TRBD1 (6 bases). The ends were cut back, 0 bases at V and 6 bases at J, with 14 bases in the middle. The CDR3 spans 15 residues. Per germline, CDR1 LGHNT and CDR2 FRNRAP. The CDR3 reads CASGLVTQGLAEAFF. The CDR3 coding sequence is TGTGCTAGTGGTTTGGTAACACAGGGTCTAGCTGAAGCTTTCTTT. The variable domain in full, completed from reference TRBV12-5 and TRBJ1-1, reads DARVTQTPRHKVTEMGQEVTMRCQPILGHNTVFWYRQTMMQGLELLAYFRNRAPLDDSGMPKDRFSAEMPDATLATLKIQPSEPRDSAVYFCASGLVTQGLAEAFFGQGTRLTVV.

The chain has TRBV19 and TRBJ1-2; the D gene is possibly TRBD1 (5 bases). In germline, CDR1 is LNHDA, CDR2 SQIVND (reference sequence). CDR3 length: 15 residues. V was cut by 6 bases and J by 4 bases, with 18 bases left in between. CDR3 nucleotide sequence: TGTGCCAGTAGCATGAGGTGGGCGGGGGGCTATGGCTACACCTTC. Its translation: CASSMRWAGGYGYTF. The variable domain in full, with the rest retrieved from reference TRBV19 and TRBJ1-2, is DGGITQSPKYLFRKEGQNVTLSCEQNLNHDAMYWYRQDPGQGLRLIYYSQIVNDFQKGDIAEGYSVSREKKESFPLTVTSAQKNPTAFYLCASSMRWAGGYGYTFGSGTRLTVV.

The V call is TRBV2, the J call TRBJ1-1, with D perhaps matching TRBD1 (5 bases). Germline values: CDR1 SNHLY, CDR2 FYNNEI. The CDR3 covers 14 residues. Between the trimmed V and J ends, which lost 5 bases and 10 bases, there was a span of 20 bases. CDR3 coding DNA: TGTGCCAGCAGTTTCCAGGGTAAAGAGTTTGGAGCTTTCTTT. It specifies CASSFQGKEFGAFF.

The count of this clone is one. Other DNA sequences within the sample encode an identical CDR3. The V call is TRBV19, the J call TRBJ1-6; weak D call: TRBD1 (6 bases). Trimming removed 4 bases from V and 5 bases from J, with 9 bases in between. Germline values: CDR1 LNHDA, CDR2 SQIVND (reference sequence). The CDR3 sequence is 14 residues long. The DNA for the CDR3 is TGTGCCAGTAGTAGAGACAGGAATAATTCACCCCTCCACTTT. Encoded protein: CASSRDRNNSPLHF.

The V and J genes are TRBV6-6 and TRBJ2-7; D might be TRBD1 (5 bases). CDR3 length equals 13 residues. V lost 4 bases to trimming and J lost 3 bases, with 10 bases between them. In germline, CDR1 is MNHNY, CDR2 SVGAGI (reference sequence). The CDR3 nucleotides are TGTGCCAGCAGTTTAGGCAGGGACTACGAGCAGTACTTC. Translation: CASSLGRDYEQYF.

The rearrangement uses TRBV7-9 and TRBJ1-2; perhaps TRBD1 as D (5 bases). Trimming shortened V by 2 bases and J by 3 bases, and 10 bases separated the two germline ends. The length of the CDR3 is 14 residues. Looked up from germline, CDR1 is SEHNR and CDR2 is FQNEAQ (reference sequence). The DNA for the CDR3 is TGTGCCAGCAGCTTAAATGGGGGGGACTATGGCTACACCTTC. It codes for CASSLNGGDYGYTF.

V and J are TRBV7-3 and TRBJ1-1; D perhaps matches TRBD1 (5 bases). The CDR3 length is 14 residues. Deletions cut 6 bases from V and 0 bases from J, with 11 bases between. Germline V gene data show CDR1 as SGHTA and CDR2 as FQGTGA. DNA of the CDR3: TGTGCCAGCAGTTATGACAGTTTGAACACTGAAGCTTTCTTT. Residues: CASSYDSLNTEAFF.

In its sample, this clone was seen once. The chain has TRBV3-1 (or the pseudogene TRBV3-2) and TRBJ2-2; the match to TRBD1 covers 12 bases. Trimming at V came to 2 bases and at J to 3 bases, leaving 4 bases not matched to a gene. The CDR3 contains 17 residues. The germline V gene encodes CDR1 LGHDT and CDR2 YNNKEL (reference sequence). The CDR3 spells CASSQYRDRGHTGELFF. CDR3 DNA sequence: TGTGCCAGCAGCCAATACAGGGACAGGGGGCACACCGGGGAGCTGTTTTTT.

The chain recombines TRBV5-1 with TRBJ2-5; the D gene is possibly TRBD1 (5 bases). This CDR3 spans 16 amino acids. Trimming shortened V by 0 bases and J by 7 bases, and 19 bases separated the two germline ends. Looked up from germline, CDR1 is SGHRS and CDR2 is YFSETQ. The CDR3 region has the DNA TGCGCCAGCAGCTTGGGCTGGGATTGGCCTGGGGCGACCCAGTACTTC. Translating gives CASSLGWDWPGATQYF.

V is TRBV3-1 (or the pseudogene TRBV3-2) and J is TRBJ2-2; D remains unclear. CDR3 length: 14 residues. Trimming took 0 bases from V and 6 from J, leaving 8 bases between them. The germline CDR1 and CDR2 sequences are LGHDT and YNNKEL (reference sequence). The DNA for the CDR3 is TGTGCCAGCAGCCAAGATCTGGCAGCCGGGGAGCTGTTTTTT. Translated, it gives CASSQDLAAGELFF.

The chain uses TRBV5-1 and TRBJ2-5, with D possibly TRBD1 on 7 matching bases. The V gene's germline CDR1 is SGHRS and CDR2 YFSETQ. With 5 bases removed from V and 3 bases from J, the gap between germline ends came to 14 bases. The CDR3 loop spans 14 amino acids. CDR3 protein: CASRPAGTEETQYF. The CDR3 DNA reads as TGCGCCAGCAGGCCCGCGGGGACAGAAGAGACCCAGTACTTC.

The chain carries TRBV5-5 and TRBJ2-1, with D possibly being TRBD2 (5 bases). Germline CDR1 reads SGHKS; CDR2 reads YYEKEE (reference sequence). The CDR3 is made up of 13 amino acids. Trimming cost V 0 bases and J 7 bases, with 8 bases left between them. CDR3 sequence (DNA): TGTGCCAGCAGCTTGGTGAGGGAGAATGAGCAGTTCTTC. Protein product: CASSLVRENEQFF.

The chain links TRBV6-6 to TRBJ2-7, with D uncertain. The V end was cut by 11 bases, the J end by 3 bases, with 11 bases between. Looked up from germline, CDR1 is MNHNY and CDR2 is SVGAGI (reference sequence). The CDR3 has 11 residues. The CDR3 DNA sequence: TGTGCCGTCTTAGCTCTCTACGAGCAGTACTTC. Translated, it gives CAVLALYEQYF.

The chain is built from TRBV6-2 or TRBV6-3 and TRBJ2-7; tentatively, D is TRBD2 (6 bases). V was clipped by 0 bases and J by 7 bases, with 13 bases between them. CDR3 length: 14 amino acids. The germline V gene has CDR1 MNHEY and CDR2 SVGEGT. CDR3 loop: CASSYSRRGSEQYF. DNA of the CDR3: TGTGCCAGCAGTTACTCCCGCCGGGGGTCGGAGCAGTACTTC.

CDR3 loop: CASSERGGELFF. Written as DNA, the CDR3 is TGTGCCAGCAGTGAAAGGGGCGGGGAGCTGTTTTTT. The rearrangement links TRBV6-1 to TRBJ2-2; perhaps TRBD1 as D (5 bases). The germline V gene has CDR1 MNHNS and CDR2 SASEGT. V lost 2 bases to trimming and J lost 7 bases, with 5 bases between them. The CDR3 is made up of 12 amino acids.